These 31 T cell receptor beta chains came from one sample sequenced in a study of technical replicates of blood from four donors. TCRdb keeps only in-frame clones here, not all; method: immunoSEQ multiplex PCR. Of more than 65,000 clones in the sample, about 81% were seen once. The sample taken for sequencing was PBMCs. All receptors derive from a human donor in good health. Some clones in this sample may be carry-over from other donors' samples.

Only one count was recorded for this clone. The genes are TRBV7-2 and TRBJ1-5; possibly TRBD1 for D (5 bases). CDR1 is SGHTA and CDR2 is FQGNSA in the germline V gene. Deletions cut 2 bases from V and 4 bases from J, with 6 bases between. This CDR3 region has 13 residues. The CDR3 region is CASSLRTNQPQHF. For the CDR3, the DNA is TGTGCCAGCAGCTTACGGACAAATCAGCCCCAGCATTTT.

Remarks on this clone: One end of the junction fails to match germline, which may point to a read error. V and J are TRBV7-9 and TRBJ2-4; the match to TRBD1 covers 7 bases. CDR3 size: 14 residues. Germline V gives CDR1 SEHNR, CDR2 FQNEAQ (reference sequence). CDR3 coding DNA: TGTGTCAGCAGCATAGGGACAGCCGAAAACATTCAGTACTTC. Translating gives CVSSIGTAENIQYF.

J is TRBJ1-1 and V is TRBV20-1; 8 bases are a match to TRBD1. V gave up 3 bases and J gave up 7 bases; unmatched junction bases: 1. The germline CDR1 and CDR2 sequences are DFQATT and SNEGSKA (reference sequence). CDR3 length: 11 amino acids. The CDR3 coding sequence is TGCAGTGCTAGCAGGGGGCTTGAAGCTTTCTTT. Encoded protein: CSASRGLEAFF.

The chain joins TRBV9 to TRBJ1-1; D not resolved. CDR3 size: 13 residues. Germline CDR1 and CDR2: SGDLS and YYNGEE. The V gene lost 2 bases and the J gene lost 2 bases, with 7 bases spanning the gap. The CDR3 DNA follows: TGTGCCAGCAGCGTTCTCCTAAACACTGAAGCTTTCTTT. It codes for CASSVLLNTEAFF.

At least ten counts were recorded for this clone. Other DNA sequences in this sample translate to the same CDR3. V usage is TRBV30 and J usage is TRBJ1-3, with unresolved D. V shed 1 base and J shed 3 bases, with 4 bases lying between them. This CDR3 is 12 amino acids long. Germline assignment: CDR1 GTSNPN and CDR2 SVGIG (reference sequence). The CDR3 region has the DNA TGTGCCTGGAGTGGAGGTGGAAACACCATATATTTT. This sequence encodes CAWSGGGNTIYF.

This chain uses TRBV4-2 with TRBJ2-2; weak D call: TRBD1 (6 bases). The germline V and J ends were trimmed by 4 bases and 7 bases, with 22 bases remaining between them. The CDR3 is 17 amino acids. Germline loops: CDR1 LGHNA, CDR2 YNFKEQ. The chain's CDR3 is CASSPRNGDKGHGELFF. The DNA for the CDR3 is TGTGCCAGCAGCCCCCGTAATGGGGACAAAGGGCACGGGGAGCTGTTTTTT.

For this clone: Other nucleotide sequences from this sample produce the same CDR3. This chain's CDR3 is CASSLGTHNEQFF. Here the CDR3 DNA reads TGCGCCAGCAGCCTCGGGACTCACAATGAGCAGTTCTTC. This chain connects TRBV5-1 to TRBJ2-1; D perhaps matches TRBD2 (6 bases). This CDR3 has 13 residues. Trimming cost V 4 bases and J 5 bases, with 10 bases left between them. Germline V gene lookup returns CDR1 SGHRS and CDR2 YFSETQ.

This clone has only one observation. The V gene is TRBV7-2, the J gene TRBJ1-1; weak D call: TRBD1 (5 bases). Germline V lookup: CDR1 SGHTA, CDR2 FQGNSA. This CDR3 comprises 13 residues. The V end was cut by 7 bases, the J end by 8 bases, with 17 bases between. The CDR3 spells CASTSRPGGEAFF. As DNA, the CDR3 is TGTGCCAGCACCTCCCGCCCGGGGGGGGAAGCTTTCTTT. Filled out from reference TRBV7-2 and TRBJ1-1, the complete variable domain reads GAGVSQSPSNKVTEKGKDVELRCDPISGHTALYWYRQSLGQGLEFLIYFQGNSAPDKSGLPSDRFSAERTGGSVSTLTIQRTQQEDSAVYLCASTSRPGGEAFFGQGTRLTVV.

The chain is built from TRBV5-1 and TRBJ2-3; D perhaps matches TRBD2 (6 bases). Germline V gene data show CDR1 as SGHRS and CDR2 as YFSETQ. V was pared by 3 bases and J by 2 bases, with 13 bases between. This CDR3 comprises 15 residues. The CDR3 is CASSSTGTDTDTQYF. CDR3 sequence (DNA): TGCGCCAGCAGCTCGACCGGGACTGACACAGATACGCAGTATTTT.

CDR3 in amino acids: CAWSGWSYEQYF. CDR3 in DNA: TGTGCCTGGAGTGGGTGGAGCTACGAGCAGTACTTC. This chain joins TRBV30 and TRBJ2-7; D is ambiguous. The length of the CDR3 is 12 residues. Per germline, CDR1 GTSNPN and CDR2 SVGIG (reference sequence). The V and J ends lost 1 base and 3 bases respectively, with 7 bases between them. The variable domain in full, completed from reference TRBV30 and TRBJ2-7, reads SQTIHQWPATLVQPVGSPLSLECTVEGTSNPNLYWYRQAAGRGLQLLFYSVGIGQISSEVPQNLSASRPQDRQFILSSKKLLLSDSGFYLCAWSGWSYEQYFGPGTRLTVT.

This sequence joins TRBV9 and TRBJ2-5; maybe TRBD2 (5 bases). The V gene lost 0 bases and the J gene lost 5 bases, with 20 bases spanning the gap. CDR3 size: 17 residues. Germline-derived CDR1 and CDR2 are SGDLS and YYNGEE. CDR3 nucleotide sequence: TGTGCCAGCAGCGTAGGGTACGGGGTTAACCGAGGGGAGACCCAGTACTTC. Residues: CASSVGYGVNRGETQYF.

The CDR3, as DNA: TGTGCCAGCAGCCAAGATCGGGCAGGGGGACAGCCCCAGCATTTT. Translated: CASSQDRAGGQPQHF. The chain has TRBV4-2 and TRBJ1-5, with 7 positions matching TRBD1. Germline trimming cut 0 bases from V and 7 bases from J; bases unmatched to any gene: 6. This CDR3 region has 15 residues. Germline V gene data show CDR1 as LGHNA and CDR2 as YNFKEQ.

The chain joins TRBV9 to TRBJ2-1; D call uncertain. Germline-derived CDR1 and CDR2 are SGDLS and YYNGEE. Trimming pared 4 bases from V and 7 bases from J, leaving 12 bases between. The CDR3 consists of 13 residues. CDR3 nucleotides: TGTGCCAGCAGCAACCATAACACGAATGAGCAGTTCTTC. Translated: CASSNHNTNEQFF.

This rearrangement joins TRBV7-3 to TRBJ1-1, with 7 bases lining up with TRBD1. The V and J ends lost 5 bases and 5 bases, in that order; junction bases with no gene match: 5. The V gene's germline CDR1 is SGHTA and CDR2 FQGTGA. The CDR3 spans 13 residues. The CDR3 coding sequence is TGTGCCAGCAGCCAGGGGGATTTAACTGAAGCTTTCTTT. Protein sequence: CASSQGDLTEAFF.

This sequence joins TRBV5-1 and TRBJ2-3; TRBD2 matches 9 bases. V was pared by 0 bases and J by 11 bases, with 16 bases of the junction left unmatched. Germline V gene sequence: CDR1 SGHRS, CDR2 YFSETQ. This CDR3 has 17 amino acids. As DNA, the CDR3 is TGCGCCAGCAGCTTGGGCCCGGGTAGCGGGGGCCGGGGTGGGCAGTATTTT. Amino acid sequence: CASSLGPGSGGRGGQYF.

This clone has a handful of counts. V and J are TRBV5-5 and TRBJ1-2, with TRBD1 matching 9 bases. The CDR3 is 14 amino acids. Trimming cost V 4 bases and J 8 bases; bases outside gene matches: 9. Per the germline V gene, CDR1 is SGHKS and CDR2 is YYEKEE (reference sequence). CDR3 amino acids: CASSRDRVPLGYTF. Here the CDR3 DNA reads TGTGCCAGCAGCCGGGACAGGGTCCCATTGGGCTACACCTTC.

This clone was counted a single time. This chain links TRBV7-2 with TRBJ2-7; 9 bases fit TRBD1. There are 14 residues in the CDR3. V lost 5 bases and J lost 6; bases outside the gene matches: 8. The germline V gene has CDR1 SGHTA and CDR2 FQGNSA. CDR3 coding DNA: TGTGCCAGCAGCACCTACAGGGGGCAGAGCGAGCAGTACTTC. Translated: CASSTYRGQSEQYF. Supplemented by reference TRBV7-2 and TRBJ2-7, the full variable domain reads GAGVSQSPSNKVTEKGKDVELRCDPISGHTALYWYRQSLGQGLEFLIYFQGNSAPDKSGLPSDRFSAERTGGSVSTLTIQRTQQEDSAVYLCASSTYRGQSEQYFGPGTRLTVT.

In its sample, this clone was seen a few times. The CDR3 spells CASSQAVGGQPQHF. CDR3 coding DNA: TGCGCCAGCAGCCAAGCTGTGGGGGGTCAGCCCCAGCATTTT. The chain combines TRBV4-1 with TRBJ1-5, with TRBD1 as a possible D gene (5 bases). The V and J ends lost 1 base and 6 bases respectively, with 10 bases between them. Germline CDR1 is MGHRA and CDR2 is YSYEKL. The CDR3 contains 14 residues.

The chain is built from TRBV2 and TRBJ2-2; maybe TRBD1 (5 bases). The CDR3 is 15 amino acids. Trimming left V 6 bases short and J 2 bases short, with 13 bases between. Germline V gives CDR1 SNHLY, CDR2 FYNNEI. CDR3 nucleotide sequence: TGTGCCAGCAGGTACTCGGACAAAAACACCGGGGAGCTGTTTTTT. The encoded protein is CASRYSDKNTGELFF.

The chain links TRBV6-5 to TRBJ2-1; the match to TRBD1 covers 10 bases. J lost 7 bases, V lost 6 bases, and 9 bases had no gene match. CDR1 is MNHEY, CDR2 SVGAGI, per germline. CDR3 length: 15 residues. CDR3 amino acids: CASRTGTGAVNEQFF. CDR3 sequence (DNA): TGTGCCAGCAGGACCGGGACAGGGGCTGTTAATGAGCAGTTCTTC.

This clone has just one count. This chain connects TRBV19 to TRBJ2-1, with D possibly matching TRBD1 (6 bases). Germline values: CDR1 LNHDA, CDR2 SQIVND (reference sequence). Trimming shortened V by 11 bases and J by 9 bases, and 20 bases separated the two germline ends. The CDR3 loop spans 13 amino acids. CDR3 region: CAVGARLEPEQFF. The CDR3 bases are TGTGCCGTGGGGGCCAGACTCGAACCTGAGCAGTTCTTC. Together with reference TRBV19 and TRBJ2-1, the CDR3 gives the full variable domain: DGGITQSPKYLFRKEGQNVTLSCEQNLNHDAMYWYRQDPGQGLRLIYYSQIVNDFQKGDIAEGYSVSREKKESFPLTVTSAQKNPTAFYLCAVGARLEPEQFFGPGTRLTVL.

For the CDR3, the DNA is TGTGCCAGCAGTACCTACAGGGGGGTAGCGGAGACCCAGTACTTC. It is translated as CASSTYRGVAETQYF. The chain recombines TRBV25-1 with TRBJ2-5; 8 bases fit TRBD1. Germline V CDR1 and CDR2: MGHDK, SYGVNS. Unmatched junction bases numbered 10, after V lost 5 bases and J lost 5 bases. The CDR3 contains 15 residues.

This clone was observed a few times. CDR3 loop: CASSDYGYTF. The CDR3 DNA reads TGTGCCAGCTCGGACTATGGCTACACCTTC. The rearrangement uses TRBV7-9 and TRBJ1-2; no reliable D call. The V gene's germline CDR1 is SEHNR and CDR2 FQNEAQ (reference sequence). This CDR3 has 10 amino acids. Trimming left V 8 bases short and J 3 bases short, with 4 bases between. Complete variable domain (other parts from reference TRBV7-9 and TRBJ1-2): DTGVSQNPRHKITKRGQNVTFRCDPISEHNRLYWYRQTLGQGPEFLTYFQNEAQLEKSRLLSDRFSAERPKGSFSTLEIQRTEQGDSAMYLCASSDYGYTFGSGTRLTVV.

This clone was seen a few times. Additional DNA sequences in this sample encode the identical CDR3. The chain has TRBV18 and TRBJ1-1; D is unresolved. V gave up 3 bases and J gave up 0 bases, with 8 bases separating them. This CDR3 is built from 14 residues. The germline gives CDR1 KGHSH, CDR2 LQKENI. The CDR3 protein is CASSPLGVNTEAFF. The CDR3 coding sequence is TGTGCCAGCTCACCGCTCGGGGTGAACACTGAAGCTTTCTTT. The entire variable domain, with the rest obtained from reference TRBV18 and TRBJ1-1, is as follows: NAGVMQNPRHLVRRRGQEARLRCSPMKGHSHVYWYRQLPEEGLKFMVYLQKENIIDESGMPKERFSAEFPKEGPSILRIQQVVRGDSAAYFCASSPLGVNTEAFFGQGTRLTVV.

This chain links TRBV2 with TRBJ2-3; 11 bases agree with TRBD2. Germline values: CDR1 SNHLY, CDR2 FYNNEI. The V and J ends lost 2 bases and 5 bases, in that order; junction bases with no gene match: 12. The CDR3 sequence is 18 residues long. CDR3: CASSENRLAGGMIDTQYF. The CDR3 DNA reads TGTGCCAGCAGTGAAAATCGGCTAGCGGGAGGAATGATAGATACGCAGTATTTT. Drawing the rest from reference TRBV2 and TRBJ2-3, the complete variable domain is EPEVTQTPSHQVTQMGQEVILRCVPISNHLYFYWYRQILGQKVEFLVSFYNNEISEKSEIFDDQFSVERPDGSNFTLKIRSTKLEDSAMYFCASSENRLAGGMIDTQYFGPGTRLTVL.

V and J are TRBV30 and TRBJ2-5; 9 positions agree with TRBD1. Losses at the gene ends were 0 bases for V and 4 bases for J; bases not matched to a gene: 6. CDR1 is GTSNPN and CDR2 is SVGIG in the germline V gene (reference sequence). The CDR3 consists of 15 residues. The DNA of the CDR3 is TGTGCCTGGAGTGTACGGGACAGGGTTGTAGAGACCCAGTACTTC. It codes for CAWSVRDRVVETQYF.

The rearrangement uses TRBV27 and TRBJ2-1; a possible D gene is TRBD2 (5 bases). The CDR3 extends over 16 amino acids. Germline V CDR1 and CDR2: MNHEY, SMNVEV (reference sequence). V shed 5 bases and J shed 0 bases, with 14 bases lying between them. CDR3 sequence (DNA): TGTGCCAGCAGTATAAGAGCGGCCCTCTCCTACAATGAGCAGTTCTTC. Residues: CASSIRAALSYNEQFF.

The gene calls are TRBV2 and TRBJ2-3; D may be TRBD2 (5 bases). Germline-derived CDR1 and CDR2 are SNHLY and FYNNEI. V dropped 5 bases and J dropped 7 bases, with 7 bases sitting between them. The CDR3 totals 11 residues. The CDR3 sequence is CASSRGYTQYF. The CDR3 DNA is TGTGCCAGCAGTCGGGGTTATACGCAGTATTTT.

The DNA for the CDR3 is TGTGCCAGCAGCAGAGAAGACTTTGAGCAGTTCTTC. Translated: CASSREDFEQFF. The chain joins TRBV9 to TRBJ2-1; D gene unclear. The CDR3 loop spans 12 amino acids. The germline V and J ends were trimmed by 4 bases and 9 bases, with 11 bases remaining between them. Germline assignment: CDR1 SGDLS and CDR2 YYNGEE.

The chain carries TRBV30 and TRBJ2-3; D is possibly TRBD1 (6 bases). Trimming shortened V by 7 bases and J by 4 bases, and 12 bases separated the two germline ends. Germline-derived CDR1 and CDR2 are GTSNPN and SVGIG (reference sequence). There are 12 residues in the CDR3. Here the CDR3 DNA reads TGTGCCTACTGGGACAACCCAGATACGCAGTATTTT. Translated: CAYWDNPDTQYF.

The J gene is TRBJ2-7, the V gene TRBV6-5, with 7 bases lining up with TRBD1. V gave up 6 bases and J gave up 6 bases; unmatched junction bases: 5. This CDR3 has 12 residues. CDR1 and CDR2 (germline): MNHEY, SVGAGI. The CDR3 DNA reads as TGTGCCAGCAGGGCAGGGGGTCCCGAGCAGTACTTC. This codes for CASRAGGPEQYF.